This entry lists 8 T cell receptor beta chains sequenced from one sample in a study of T cell clusters in autoimmune cytopenias. TRB rearrangements were amplified by touch-down multiplex PCR with mixed TRB-A/B primers. From the multiplex PCR reads, TCRdb lists one entry per CDR3 protein and no DNA. The sample table includes over 6,500 distinct CDR3 sequences. TRB was amplified from around 0.25 ug of peripheral blood genomic DNA per sample. The same data also went into a second study, on T cell repertoires in aging, cancer and after chemotherapy.

The source material was peripheral blood. The receptors stem from a human donor in good health.

The genes are TRBV15 and TRBJ1-2. The CDR3 sequence is 14 residues long. Looked up from germline, CDR1 is LNHNV and CDR2 is YYDKDF (reference sequence). CDR3 region: CATSREGMDYGYTF.

The genes are TRBV18 and TRBJ2-3; TCRdb's D call of TRBD1 is untestable without DNA. Germline V gives CDR1 KGHSH, CDR2 LQKENI. This CDR3 region has 15 residues. CDR3 amino acids: CASSPGTALLDTQYF.

This chain connects TRBV11-1 to TRBJ1-2; TCRdb returns TRBD1, unconfirmable since there is no DNA. CDR3 length: 15 amino acids. The V gene's germline CDR1 is SGHAT and CDR2 FQDESV (reference sequence). This CDR3 reads CASSLNSGTGYGYTF.

The chain combines TRBV13 with TRBJ1-4. In germline, CDR1 is PRHDT, CDR2 FYEKMQ (reference sequence). The CDR3 has 14 amino acids. This CDR3 is CASSLGRSDEKLFF.

The CDR3: CASSYEGQGGYGYTF. The chain recombines TRBV6-6 with TRBJ1-2. The CDR3 covers 15 residues. The germline gives CDR1 MNHNY, CDR2 SVGAGI (reference sequence).

V is TRBV27 and J is TRBJ2-2; the TCRdb D gene call, TRBD1, has no DNA to confirm it. The CDR3 has 14 amino acids. Germline CDR1 MNHEY, CDR2 SMNVEV (reference sequence). Here the CDR3 reads CASTSGGGAGELFF.

V and J are TRBV27 and TRBJ1-5; TCRdb names TRBD1, which stays unverified in the absence of DNA. This CDR3 has 14 residues. The germline V gene has CDR1 MNHEY and CDR2 SMNVEV (reference sequence). The CDR3: CAIEGQDGNQPQHF.

The chain is built from TRBV27 and TRBJ2-2. CDR3 length: 13 amino acids. Looked up from germline, CDR1 is MNHEY and CDR2 is SMNVEV (reference sequence). CDR3 in amino acids: CASTKLDTGELFF.